This T cell receptor (beta chain) came from a study of blood T cell repertoires in COVID-19 (dated by TCRdb to the early 2020s). About the investigation overall: Samples covering the acute and convalescent phases of COVID-19 were provided by collaborators in the United States, Italy and Spain. Deeply sampled blood TCRbeta repertoires from subjects exposed to, actively infected with, or recovered from COVID-19 were included in the dataset. Where available, HLA class I and class II types were obtained from metadata supplied by the sample provider rather than from assay-based typing. Sample metadata almost always included a de-identified subject ID, COVID-19 status, age in years and sex. The repertoires were released in a freely available public database intended as a resource for research on the immune response to SARS-CoV-2. Samples were obtained from the ongoing ImmuneRACE study (first 160 participants) and from about 1,300 subjects provided by 6 global collaborators. The material from the prospective study consisted of cDNA or gDNA derived from T cells, B-cell-depleted T cells, or PBMCs. Here is what the overall study found, with its caveats: How much clinical and demographic metadata was included differed by source and by participant, and the metadata was provided uncurated.

V is cut by 3 bases and J by 6 bases, and the space between the germline ends is 9 bases. The CDR3 has 13 amino acids, counting the end cysteine and phenylalanine. The sequence is cut down to CDR3 DNA, 39 bases in frame from base 1. The collaborating institutions used their own protocols to collect whole blood in K2EDTA tubes. For TCRbeta analysis, collaborator samples were shipped as frozen whole blood, as isolated PBMCs, or as DNA extracted from either sample type. TCRbeta CDR3 regions were amplified from genomic DNA using the immunoSEQ Assay, a bias-controlled multiplex PCR. In the paper's pipeline: Nucleated cell counts per sample were estimated from amplification of reference gene primers within the assay. Sequence reads were collapsed and filtered to measure the absolute abundance of every unique TCRbeta CDR3 rearrangement. For each sample, productive Simpson clonality was calculated as the square root of Simpson's diversity index over productive rearrangements. In TCRdb, the immuneACCESS table is reduced to in-frame sequences with V and J assigned. These tables do not hold every clone; where another copy was compared, an unresolved V gene accounts for under half, and the others remain unexplained. That table is the source of V, J and clone size, and D and trimming were worked out from the DNA. In this sample the table shows over 150,000 clones, roughly 84% of which occur a single time. 2.5% to 3.5% of the sample rests with the top ten.

Details on this clone: Its target antigen remains unknown. Within one base of it there is no much larger clone, and no base qualities were kept.

Sequencing was carried out using peripheral blood. In this chain, TRBV12-3 or TRBV12-4 is recombined with TRBJ1-5; the D gene lacks a confident call. The TCR sequence derives from a woman aged 60-75 years with acute or convalescent COVID-19. The nucleotides read TGTGCCAGCAGTTTCGGGTACTCTCAGCCCCAGCATTTT. Its protein is CASSFGYSQPQHF.